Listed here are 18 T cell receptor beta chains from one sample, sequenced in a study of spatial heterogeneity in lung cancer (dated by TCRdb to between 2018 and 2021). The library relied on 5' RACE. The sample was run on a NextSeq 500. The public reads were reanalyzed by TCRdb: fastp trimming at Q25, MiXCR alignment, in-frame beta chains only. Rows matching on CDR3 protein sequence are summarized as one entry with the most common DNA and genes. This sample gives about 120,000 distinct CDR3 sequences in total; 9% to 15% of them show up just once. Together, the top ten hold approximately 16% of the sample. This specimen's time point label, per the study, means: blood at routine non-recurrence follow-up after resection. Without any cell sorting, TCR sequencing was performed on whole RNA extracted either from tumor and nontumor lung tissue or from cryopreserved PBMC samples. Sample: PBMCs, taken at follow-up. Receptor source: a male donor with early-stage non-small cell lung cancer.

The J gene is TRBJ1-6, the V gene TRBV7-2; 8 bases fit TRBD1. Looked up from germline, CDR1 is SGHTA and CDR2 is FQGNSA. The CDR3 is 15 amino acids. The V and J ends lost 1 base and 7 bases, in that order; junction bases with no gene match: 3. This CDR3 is CASSLDRTGNSPLHF. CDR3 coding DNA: TGTGCCAGCAGCTTAGATCGGACAGGGAATTCACCCCTCCACTTT.

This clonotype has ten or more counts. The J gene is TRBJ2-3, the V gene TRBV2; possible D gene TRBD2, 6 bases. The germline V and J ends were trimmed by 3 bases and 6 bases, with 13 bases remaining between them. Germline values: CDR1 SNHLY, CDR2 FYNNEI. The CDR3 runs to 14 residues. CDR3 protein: CASSEGLGRDTQYF. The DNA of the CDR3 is TGTGCCAGCAGTGAGGGACTGGGCCGGGATACGCAGTATTTT.

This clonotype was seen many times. DNA of the CDR3: TGTGCCAGCAGCCTAAACAATCGACAGTTCTTT. Protein product: CASSLNNRQFF. The J gene is TRBJ1-1, the V gene TRBV7-2; D is perhaps TRBD1 (5 bases). V lost 5 bases and J lost 14, with 15 bases in between. Germline V gene data show CDR1 as SGHTA and CDR2 as FQGNSA. The CDR3 consists of 11 residues.

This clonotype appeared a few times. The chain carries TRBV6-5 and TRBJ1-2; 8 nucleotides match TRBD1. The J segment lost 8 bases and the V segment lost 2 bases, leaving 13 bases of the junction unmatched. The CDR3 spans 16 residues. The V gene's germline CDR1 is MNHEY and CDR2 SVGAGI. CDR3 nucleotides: TGTGCCAGCAGTTACGACAGGGGATCTCTATCGGGCGGCTACACCTTC. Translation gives CASSYDRGSLSGGYTF.

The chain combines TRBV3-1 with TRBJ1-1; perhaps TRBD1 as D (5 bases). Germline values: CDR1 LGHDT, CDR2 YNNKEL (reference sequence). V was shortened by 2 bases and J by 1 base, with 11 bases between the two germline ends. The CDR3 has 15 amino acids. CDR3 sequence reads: CASSQLGQGNTEAFF. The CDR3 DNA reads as TGTGCCAGCAGCCAATTAGGGCAGGGGAACACTGAAGCTTTCTTT.

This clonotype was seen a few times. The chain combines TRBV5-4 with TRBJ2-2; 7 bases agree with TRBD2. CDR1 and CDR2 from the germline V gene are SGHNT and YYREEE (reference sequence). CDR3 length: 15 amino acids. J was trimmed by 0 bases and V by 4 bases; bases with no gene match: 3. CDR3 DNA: TGTGCCAGCAGCCCCGGGGGGACGAACACCGGGGAGCTGTTTTTT. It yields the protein CASSPGGTNTGELFF. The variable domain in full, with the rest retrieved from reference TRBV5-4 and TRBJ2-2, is ETGVTQSPTHLIKTRGQQVTLRCSSQSGHNTVSWYQQALGQGPQFIFQYYREEENGRGNFPPRFSGLQFPNYSSELNVNALELDDSALYLCASSPGGTNTGELFFGEGSRLTVL.

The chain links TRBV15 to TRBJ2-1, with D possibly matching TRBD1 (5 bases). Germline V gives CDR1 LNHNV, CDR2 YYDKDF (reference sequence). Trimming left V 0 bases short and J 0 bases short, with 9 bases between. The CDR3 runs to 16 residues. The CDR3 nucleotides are TGTGCCACCAGCAGAGAAAGGGGAAGCTCCTACAATGAGCAGTTCTTC. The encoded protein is CATSRERGSSYNEQFF.

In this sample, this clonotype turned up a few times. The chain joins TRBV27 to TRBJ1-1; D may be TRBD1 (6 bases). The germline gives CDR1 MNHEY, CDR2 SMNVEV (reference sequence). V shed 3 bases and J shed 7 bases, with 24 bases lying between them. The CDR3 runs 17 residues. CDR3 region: CASSFLTSLRGEGEAFF. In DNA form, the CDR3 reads TGTGCCAGCAGTTTCCTTACTTCTCTTAGGGGGGAGGGTGAAGCTTTCTTT.

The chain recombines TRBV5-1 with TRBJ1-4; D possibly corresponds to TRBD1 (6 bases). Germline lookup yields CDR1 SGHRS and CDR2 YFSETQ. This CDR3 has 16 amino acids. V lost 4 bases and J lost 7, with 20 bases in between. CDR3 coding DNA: TGCGCCAGCAGCCTCTACTCGAGGGGGGAAGGTGAAAAACTGTTTTTT. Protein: CASSLYSRGEGEKLFF.

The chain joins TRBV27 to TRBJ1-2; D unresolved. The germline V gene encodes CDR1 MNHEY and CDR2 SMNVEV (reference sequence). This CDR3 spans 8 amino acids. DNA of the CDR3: TGTGTCTGGTGTGGCTACACCTTC. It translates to CVWCGYTF.

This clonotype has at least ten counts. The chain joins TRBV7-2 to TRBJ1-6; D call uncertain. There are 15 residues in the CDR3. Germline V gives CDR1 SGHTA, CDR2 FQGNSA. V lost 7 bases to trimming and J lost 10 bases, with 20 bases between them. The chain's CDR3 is CASTPLVAPGSPLHF. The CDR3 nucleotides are TGTGCCAGCACCCCCCTTGTGGCGCCGGGGTCACCCCTCCACTTT.

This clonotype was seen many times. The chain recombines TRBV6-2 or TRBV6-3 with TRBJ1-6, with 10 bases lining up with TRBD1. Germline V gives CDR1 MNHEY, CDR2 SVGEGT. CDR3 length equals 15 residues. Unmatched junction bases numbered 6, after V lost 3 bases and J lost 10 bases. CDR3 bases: TGTGCCAGCAGTTATTTGGGACAGGGGTCCTCACCCCTCCACTTT. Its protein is CASSYLGQGSSPLHF.

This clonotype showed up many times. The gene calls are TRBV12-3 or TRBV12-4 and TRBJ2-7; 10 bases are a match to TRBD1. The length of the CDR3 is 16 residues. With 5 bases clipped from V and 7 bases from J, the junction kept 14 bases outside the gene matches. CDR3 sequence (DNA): TGTGCCAGCAGTAATGATCCGGGGACAGGGGCTGGTGAGCAGTACTTC. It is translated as CASSNDPGTGAGEQYF.

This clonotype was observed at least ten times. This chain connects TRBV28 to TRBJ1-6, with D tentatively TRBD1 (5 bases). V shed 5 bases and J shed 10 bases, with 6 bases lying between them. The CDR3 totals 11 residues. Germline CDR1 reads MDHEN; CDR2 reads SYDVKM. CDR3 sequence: CASSRTSPLHF. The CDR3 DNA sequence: TGTGCCAGCAGTCGGACATCACCCCTCCACTTT.

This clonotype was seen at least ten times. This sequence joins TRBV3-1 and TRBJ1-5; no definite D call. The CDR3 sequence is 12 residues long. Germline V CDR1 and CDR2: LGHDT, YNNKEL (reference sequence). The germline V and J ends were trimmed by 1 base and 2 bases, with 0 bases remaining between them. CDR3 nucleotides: TGTGCCAGCAGCCAAGGCAATCAGCCCCAGCATTTT. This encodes CASSQGNQPQHF.

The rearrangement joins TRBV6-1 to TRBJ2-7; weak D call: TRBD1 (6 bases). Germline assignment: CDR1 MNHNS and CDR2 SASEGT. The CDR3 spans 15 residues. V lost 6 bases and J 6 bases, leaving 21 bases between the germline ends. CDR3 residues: CASSIGQHLPTEQYF. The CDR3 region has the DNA TGTGCCAGCAGCATCGGACAGCATCTCCCTACCGAGCAGTACTTC.

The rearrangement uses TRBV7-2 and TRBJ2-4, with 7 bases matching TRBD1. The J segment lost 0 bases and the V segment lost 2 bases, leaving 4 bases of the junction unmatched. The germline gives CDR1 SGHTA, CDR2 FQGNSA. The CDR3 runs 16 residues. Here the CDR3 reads CASSLQGVIAKNIQYF. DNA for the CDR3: TGTGCCAGCAGCTTACAGGGGGTGATAGCCAAAAACATTCAGTACTTC.

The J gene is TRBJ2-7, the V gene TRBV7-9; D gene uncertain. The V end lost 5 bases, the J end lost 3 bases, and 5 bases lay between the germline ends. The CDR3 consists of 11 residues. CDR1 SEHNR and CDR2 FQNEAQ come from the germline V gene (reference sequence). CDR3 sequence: CASSEYYEQYF. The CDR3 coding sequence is TGTGCCAGCAGCGAGTACTACGAGCAGTACTTC.